This T cell receptor beta chain was retrieved from a study of T cells in Graves' hyperthyroidism and ophthalmopathy. About the study: Once the initial diagnosis was made, peripheral blood was obtained before any treatment. The study's findings and limits: A model built on 13 V-J features separated ophthalmopathy from stable hyperthyroidism.

Researchers took RNA transcripts and amplified the TCR beta CDR3 regions from them. The HTBI primer set served for first-round RT-PCR of the TCR CDR3. TCRdb reprocessed the multiplex PCR reads with MiXCR, giving one entry per CDR3 protein. The table includes approximately 600,000 distinct CDR3 sequences, 14% to 15% detected once. This CDR3 comprises 13 residues. Germline CDR1 WSHSY, CDR2 SAAADI. Unmatched junction bases numbered 3, after V lost 2 bases and J lost 6 bases. In this sample, this clonotype turned up many times. What it recognizes is unknown. The V gene is TRBV10-2, the J gene TRBJ2-7, with 8 bases identical to TRBD1. The clonotype comes from a woman aged 40 to 49 with Graves' ophthalmopathy. The sequencing sample was made of blood. Here the CDR3 DNA reads TGCGCCAGCAGTGAGGACAGGGGATCCGAGCAGTACTTC. Its protein product is CASSEDRGSEQYF.